This TCR beta chain was profiled in a study of shared clonotypes between healthy human individuals. After removal of 1 base from V and 9 bases from J, the junction contained 8 bases not matched to a gene. This CDR3 comprises 15 residues. Germline V gene lookup returns CDR1 LNHDA and CDR2 SQIVND (reference sequence). The repertoire was sequenced with immunoSEQ multiplex PCR; TCRdb's copy has only in-frame clones and lacks some. Of some 2,500,000 clones in the sample, around 93% were seen once. Sequencing input: naive CD4+ T cells from PBMCs. Subset indicated: CD45RA+ positively selected. The sequence was obtained from a man younger than 35 in good health. Some clones in this sample may be carry-over from other donors' samples. The chain couples TRBV19 to TRBJ2-5; 10 bases are a match to TRBD2. The CDR3 nucleotides read TGTGCCAGTAGTATAGTTCTAGCGGGAGCGGAGGCCCAGTACTTC. This translates into CASSIVLAGAEAQYF.